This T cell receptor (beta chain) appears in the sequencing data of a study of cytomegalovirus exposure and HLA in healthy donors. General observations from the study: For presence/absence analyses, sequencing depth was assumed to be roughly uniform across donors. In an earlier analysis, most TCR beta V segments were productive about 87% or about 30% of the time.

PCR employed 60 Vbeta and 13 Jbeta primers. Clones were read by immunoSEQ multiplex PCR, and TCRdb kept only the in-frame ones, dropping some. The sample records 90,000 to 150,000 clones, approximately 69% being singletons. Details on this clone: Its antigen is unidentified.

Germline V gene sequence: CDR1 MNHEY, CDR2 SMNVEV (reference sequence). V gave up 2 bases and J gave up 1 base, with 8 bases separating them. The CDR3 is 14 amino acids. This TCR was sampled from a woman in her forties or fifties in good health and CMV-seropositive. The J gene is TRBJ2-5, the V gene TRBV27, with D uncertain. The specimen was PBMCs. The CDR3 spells CASSLSPSQETQYF. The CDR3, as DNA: TGTGCCAGCAGTTTAAGCCCGTCCCAAGAGACCCAGTACTTC.